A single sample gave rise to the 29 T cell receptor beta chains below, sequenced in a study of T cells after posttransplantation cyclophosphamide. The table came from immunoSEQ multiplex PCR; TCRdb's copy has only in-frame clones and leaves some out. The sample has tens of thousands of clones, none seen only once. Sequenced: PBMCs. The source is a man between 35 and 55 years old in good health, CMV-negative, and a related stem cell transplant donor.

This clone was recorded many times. The CDR3: CASSLRAQGWETQYF. The CDR3, as DNA: TGCGCCAGCAGCCTCCGGGCCCAGGGTTGGGAGACCCAGTACTTC. The chain uses TRBV4-3 and TRBJ2-5; the D gene is possibly TRBD1 (5 bases). The CDR3 loop spans 15 amino acids. Trimming removed 4 bases from V and 5 bases from J, with 17 bases in between. In germline, CDR1 is LGHNA, CDR2 YSLEER.

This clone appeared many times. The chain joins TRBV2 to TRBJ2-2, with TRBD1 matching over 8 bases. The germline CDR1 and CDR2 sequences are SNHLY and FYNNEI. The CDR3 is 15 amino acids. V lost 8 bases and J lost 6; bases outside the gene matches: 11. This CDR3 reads CASGDPVGQAGELFF. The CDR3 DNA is TGTGCCAGCGGGGATCCCGTGGGACAGGCCGGGGAGCTGTTTTTT. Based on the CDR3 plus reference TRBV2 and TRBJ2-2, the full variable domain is EPEVTQTPSHQVTQMGQEVILRCVPISNHLYFYWYRQILGQKVEFLVSFYNNEISEKSEIFDDQFSVERPDGSNFTLKIRSTKLEDSAMYFCASGDPVGQAGELFFGEGSRLTVL.

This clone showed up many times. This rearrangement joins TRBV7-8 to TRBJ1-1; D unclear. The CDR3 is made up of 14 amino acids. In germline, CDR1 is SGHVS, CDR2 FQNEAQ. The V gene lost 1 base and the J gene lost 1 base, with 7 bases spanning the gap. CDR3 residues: CASSLVNGNTEAFF. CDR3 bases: TGTGCCAGCAGCTTAGTGAACGGGAACACTGAAGCTTTCTTT.

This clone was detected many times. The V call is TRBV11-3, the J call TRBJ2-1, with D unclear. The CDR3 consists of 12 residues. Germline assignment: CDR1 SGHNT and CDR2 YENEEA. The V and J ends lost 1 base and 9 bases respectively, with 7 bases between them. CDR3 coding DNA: TGTGCCAGCAGCTTAGCCCCTACTGAGCAGTTCTTC. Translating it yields CASSLAPTEQFF.

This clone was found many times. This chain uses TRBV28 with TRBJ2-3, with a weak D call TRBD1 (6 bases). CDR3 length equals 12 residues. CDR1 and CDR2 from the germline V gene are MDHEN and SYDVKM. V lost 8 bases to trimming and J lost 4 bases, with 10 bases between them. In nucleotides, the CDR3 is TGTGCCAGCTATTCAGGGGCAGATACGCAGTATTTT. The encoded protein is CASYSGADTQYF. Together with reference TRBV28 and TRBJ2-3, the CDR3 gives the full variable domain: DVKVTQSSRYLVKRTGEKVFLECVQDMDHENMFWYRQDPGLGLRLIYFSYDVKMKEKGDIPEGYSVSREKKERFSLILESASTNQTSMYLCASYSGADTQYFGPGTRLTVL.

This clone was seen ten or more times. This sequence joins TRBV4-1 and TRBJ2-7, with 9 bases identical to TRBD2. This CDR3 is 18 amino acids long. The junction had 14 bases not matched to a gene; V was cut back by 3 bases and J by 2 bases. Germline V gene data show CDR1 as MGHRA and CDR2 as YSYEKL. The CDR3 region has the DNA TGCGCCAGCAGCCAGGCACCACCAGCTAGCGGGACTCCCTACGAGCAGTACTTC. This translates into CASSQAPPASGTPYEQYF.

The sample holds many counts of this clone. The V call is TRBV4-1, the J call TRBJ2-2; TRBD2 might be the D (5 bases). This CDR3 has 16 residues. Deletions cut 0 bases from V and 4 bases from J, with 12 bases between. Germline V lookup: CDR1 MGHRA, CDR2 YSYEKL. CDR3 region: CASSQEGLAVTGELFF. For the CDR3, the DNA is TGCGCCAGCAGCCAAGAAGGGCTAGCTGTCACCGGGGAGCTGTTTTTT.

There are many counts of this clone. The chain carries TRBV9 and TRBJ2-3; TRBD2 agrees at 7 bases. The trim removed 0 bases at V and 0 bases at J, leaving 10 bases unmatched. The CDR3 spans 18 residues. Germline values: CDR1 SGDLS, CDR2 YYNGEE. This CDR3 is CASSVDLGIAGSTDTQYF. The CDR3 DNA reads TGTGCCAGCAGCGTAGATCTCGGGATAGCGGGTAGCACAGATACGCAGTATTTT.

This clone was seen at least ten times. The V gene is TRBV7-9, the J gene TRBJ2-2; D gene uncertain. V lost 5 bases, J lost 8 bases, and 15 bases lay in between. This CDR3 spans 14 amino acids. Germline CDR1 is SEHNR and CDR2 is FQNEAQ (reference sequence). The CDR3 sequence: CASSLAGLAGELFF. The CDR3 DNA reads TGTGCCAGCAGCCTCGCCGGGTTGGCTGGGGAGCTGTTTTTT.

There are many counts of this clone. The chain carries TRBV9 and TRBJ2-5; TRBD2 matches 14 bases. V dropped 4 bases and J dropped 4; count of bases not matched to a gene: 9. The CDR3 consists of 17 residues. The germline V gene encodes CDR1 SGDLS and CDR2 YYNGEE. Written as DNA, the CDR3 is TGTGCCAGCAGCTTTGCCTCCGGGACTAGCGGGAGAGAGACCCAGTACTTC. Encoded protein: CASSFASGTSGRETQYF.

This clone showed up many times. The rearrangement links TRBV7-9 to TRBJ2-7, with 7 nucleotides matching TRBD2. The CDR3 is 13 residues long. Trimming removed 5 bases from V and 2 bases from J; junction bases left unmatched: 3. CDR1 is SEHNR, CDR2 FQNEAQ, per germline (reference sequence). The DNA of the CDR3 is TGTGCCAGCAGCCCACGGGGGGCCTACGAGCAGTACTTC. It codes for CASSPRGAYEQYF.

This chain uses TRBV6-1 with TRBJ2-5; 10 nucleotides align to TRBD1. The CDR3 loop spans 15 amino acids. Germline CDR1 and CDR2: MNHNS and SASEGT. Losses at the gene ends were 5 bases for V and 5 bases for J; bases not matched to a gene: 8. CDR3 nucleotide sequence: TGTGCCAGCAGTTCCTTCCAGGGACAGGGGGAGACCCAGTACTTC. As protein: CASSSFQGQGETQYF.

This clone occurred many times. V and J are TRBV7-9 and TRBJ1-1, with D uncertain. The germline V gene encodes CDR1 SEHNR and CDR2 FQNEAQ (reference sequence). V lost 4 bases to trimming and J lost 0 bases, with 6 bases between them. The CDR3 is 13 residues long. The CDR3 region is CASSYRVNTEAFF. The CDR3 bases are TGTGCCAGCAGCTACAGAGTGAACACTGAAGCTTTCTTT.

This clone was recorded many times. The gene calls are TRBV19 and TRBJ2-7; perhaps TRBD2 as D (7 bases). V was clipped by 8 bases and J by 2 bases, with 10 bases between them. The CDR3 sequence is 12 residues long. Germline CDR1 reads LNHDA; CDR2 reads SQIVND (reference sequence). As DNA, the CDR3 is TGTGCCAGTGGGGGGGGCGCCTACGAGCAGTACTTC. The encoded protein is CASGGGAYEQYF. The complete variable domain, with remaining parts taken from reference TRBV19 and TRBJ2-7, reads DGGITQSPKYLFRKEGQNVTLSCEQNLNHDAMYWYRQDPGQGLRLIYYSQIVNDFQKGDIAEGYSVSREKKESFPLTVTSAQKNPTAFYLCASGGGAYEQYFGPGTRLTVT.

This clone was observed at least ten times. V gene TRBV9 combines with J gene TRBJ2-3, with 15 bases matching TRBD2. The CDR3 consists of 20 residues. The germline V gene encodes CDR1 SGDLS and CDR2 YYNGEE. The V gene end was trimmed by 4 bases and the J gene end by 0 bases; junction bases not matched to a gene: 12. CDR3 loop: CASSPSAGTSGGLSTDTQYF. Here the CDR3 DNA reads TGTGCCAGCAGCCCATCGGCCGGGACTAGCGGGGGGCTGAGCACAGATACGCAGTATTTT.

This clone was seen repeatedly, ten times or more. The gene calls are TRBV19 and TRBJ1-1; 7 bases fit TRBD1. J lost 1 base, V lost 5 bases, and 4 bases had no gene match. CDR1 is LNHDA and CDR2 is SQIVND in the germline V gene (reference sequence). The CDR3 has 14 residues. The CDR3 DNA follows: TGTGCCAGTAGTGCCCGGGACAGGAACACTGAAGCTTTCTTT. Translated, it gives CASSARDRNTEAFF.

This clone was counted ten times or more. The CDR3: CASSQGGPYTF. The CDR3 DNA reads TGTGCCAGCAGTCAGGGGGGTCCGTACACCTTC. The chain links TRBV6-5 to TRBJ1-2; 7 bases align to TRBD1. Germline V gene sequence: CDR1 MNHEY, CDR2 SVGAGI. The CDR3 is 11 amino acids. J lost 11 bases, V lost 5 bases, and 5 bases had no gene match.

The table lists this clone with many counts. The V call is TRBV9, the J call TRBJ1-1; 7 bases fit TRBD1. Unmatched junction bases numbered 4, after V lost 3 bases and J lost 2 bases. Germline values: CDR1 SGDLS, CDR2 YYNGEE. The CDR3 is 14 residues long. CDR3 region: CASSGGTANTEAFF. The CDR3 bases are TGTGCCAGCAGCGGCGGGACAGCTAACACTGAAGCTTTCTTT.

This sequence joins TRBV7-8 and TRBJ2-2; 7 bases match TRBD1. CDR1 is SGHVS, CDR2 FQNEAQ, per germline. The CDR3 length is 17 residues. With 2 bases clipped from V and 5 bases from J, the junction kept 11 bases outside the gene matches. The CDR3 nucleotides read TGTGCCAGCAGCTTAACCCAGGACAGGTCCCGTACCGGGGAGCTGTTTTTT. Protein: CASSLTQDRSRTGELFF. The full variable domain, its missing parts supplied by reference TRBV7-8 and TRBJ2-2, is GAGVSQSPRYKVAKRGQDVALRCDPISGHVSLFWYQQALGQGPEFLTYFQNEAQLDKSGLPSDRFFAERPEGSVSTLKIQRTQQEDSAVYLCASSLTQDRSRTGELFFGEGSRLTVL.

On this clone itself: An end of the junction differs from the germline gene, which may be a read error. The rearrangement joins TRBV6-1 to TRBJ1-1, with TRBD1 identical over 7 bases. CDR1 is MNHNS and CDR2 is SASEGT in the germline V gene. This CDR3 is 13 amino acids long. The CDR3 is CAGSRQGSTEAFF. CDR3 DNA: TGTGCCGGCAGCCGACAGGGTTCCACTGAAGCTTTCTTT.

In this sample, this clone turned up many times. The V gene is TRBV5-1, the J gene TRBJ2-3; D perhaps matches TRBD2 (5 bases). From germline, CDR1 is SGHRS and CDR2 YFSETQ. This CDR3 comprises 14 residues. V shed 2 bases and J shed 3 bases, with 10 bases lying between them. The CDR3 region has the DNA TGCGCCAGCAGCTTAGCGGAGAGAACAGATACGCAGTATTTT. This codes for CASSLAERTDTQYF.

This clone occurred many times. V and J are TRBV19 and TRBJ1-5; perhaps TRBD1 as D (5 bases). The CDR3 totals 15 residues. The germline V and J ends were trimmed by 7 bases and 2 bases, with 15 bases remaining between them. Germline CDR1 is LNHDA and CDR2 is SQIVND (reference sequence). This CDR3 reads CASIPLQGGNQPQHF. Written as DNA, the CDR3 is TGTGCCAGTATTCCCCTGCAGGGCGGCAATCAGCCCCAGCATTTT.

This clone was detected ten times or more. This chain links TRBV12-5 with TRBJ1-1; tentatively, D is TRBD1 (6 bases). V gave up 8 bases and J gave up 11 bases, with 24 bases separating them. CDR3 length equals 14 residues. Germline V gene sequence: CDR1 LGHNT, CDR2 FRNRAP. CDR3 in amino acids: CASSSWTASVGAFF. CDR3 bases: TGTGCTAGTTCAAGTTGGACAGCCTCGGTTGGCGCTTTCTTT.

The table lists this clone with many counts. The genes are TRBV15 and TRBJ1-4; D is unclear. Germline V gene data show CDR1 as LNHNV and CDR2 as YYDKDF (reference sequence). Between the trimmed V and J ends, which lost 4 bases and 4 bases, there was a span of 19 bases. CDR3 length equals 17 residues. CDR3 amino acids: CATSTHLSTRNNEKLFF. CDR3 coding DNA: TGTGCCACCAGCACCCACCTTTCAACCAGAAATAATGAAAAACTGTTTTTT.

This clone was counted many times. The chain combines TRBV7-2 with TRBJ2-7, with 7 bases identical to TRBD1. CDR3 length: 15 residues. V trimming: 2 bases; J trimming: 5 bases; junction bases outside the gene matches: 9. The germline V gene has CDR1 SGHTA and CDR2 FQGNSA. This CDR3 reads CASSLRDSSFDEQYF. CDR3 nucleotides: TGTGCCAGCAGCTTAAGGGACAGCTCCTTCGACGAGCAGTACTTC.

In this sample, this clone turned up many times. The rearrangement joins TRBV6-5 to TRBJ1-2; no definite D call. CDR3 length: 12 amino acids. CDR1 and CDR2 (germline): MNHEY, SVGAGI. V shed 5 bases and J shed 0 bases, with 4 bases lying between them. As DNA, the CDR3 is TGTGCCAGCAGTACAGCTAACTATGGCTACACCTTC. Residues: CASSTANYGYTF.

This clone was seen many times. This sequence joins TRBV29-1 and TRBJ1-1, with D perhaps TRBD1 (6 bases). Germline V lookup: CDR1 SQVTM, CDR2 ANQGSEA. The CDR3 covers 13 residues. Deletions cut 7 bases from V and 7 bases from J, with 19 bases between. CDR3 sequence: CSAHGGLGGEAFF. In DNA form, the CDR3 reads TGCAGCGCTCACGGGGGGCTGGGAGGTGAAGCTTTCTTT.

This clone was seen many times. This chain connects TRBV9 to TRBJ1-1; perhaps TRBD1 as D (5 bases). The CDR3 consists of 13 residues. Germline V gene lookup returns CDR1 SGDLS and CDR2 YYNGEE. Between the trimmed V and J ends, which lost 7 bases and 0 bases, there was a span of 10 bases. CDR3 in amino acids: CASGQGLNTEAFF. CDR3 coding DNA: TGTGCCAGCGGGCAGGGATTGAACACTGAAGCTTTCTTT.

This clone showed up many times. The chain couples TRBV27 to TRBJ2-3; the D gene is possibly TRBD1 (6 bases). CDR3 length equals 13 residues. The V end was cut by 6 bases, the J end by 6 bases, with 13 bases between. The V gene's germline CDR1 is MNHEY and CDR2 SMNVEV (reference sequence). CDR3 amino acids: CASRINRVDTQYF. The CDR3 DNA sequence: TGTGCCAGCAGAATCAACAGGGTTGATACGCAGTATTTT.